These 12 T cell receptor beta chains share one sample of origin, sequenced in a study of T cell responses to AZD1222 COVID-19 vaccine. Method: immunoSEQ multiplex PCR; TCRdb's copy keeps in-frame clones and lacks some. Of some 170,000 clones in the sample, 75% to 90% are singletons; the top ten hold 4% to 4.5%. This specimen was peripheral blood, taken 28 days after the second dose of the MenACWY control vaccine. These receptors all stem from an adult who received the MenACWY meningococcal vaccine as a control.

The rearrangement joins TRBV4-3 to TRBJ2-2, with D uncertain. The V end lost 1 base, the J end lost 6 bases, and 6 bases lay between the germline ends. There are 13 residues in the CDR3. CDR1 and CDR2 from the germline V gene are LGHNA and YSLEER. The DNA of the CDR3 is TGCGCCAGCAGCCAAGGGTCGGCCGGGGAGCTGTTTTTT. This gives the protein CASSQGSAGELFF.

The chain is built from TRBV3-1 (or the pseudogene TRBV3-2) and TRBJ1-1, with D possibly matching TRBD1 (5 bases). Germline V gene sequence: CDR1 LGHDT, CDR2 YNNKEL (reference sequence). This CDR3 has 14 residues. The V end was cut by 2 bases, the J end by 1 base, with 8 bases between. The CDR3 loop reads CASSQIQGNTEAFF. For the CDR3, the DNA is TGTGCCAGCAGCCAAATCCAGGGGAACACTGAAGCTTTCTTT.

The rearrangement joins TRBV9 to TRBJ2-7; D not resolved. The CDR3 spans 14 residues. Trimming shortened V by 0 bases and J by 2 bases, and 9 bases separated the two germline ends. The germline CDR1 and CDR2 sequences are SGDLS and YYNGEE. The CDR3 DNA is TGTGCCAGCAGCGTAGGGCCATGGACCTACGAGCAGTACTTC. Amino acid sequence: CASSVGPWTYEQYF.

This chain uses TRBV18 with TRBJ2-7; D not certain. Trimming left V 1 base short and J 3 bases short, with 10 bases between. The CDR3 consists of 14 residues. In germline, CDR1 is KGHSH, CDR2 LQKENI. CDR3 amino acids: CASSPQSSGYEQYF. The CDR3 DNA reads TGTGCCAGCTCACCACAAAGTAGTGGCTACGAGCAGTACTTC.

This chain uses TRBV6-5 with TRBJ2-7; either TRBD1 or TRBD2 may supply D (7 bases each). V was clipped by 7 bases and J by 1 base, with 14 bases between them. This CDR3 is built from 14 residues. Germline CDR1 is MNHEY and CDR2 is SVGAGI. The CDR3 region is CASTRGRASYEQYF. The CDR3 DNA reads as TGTGCCAGCACCAGGGGGAGGGCATCCTACGAGCAGTACTTC.

This sequence joins TRBV28 and TRBJ1-5, with 7 positions matching TRBD1. The J segment lost 1 base and the V segment lost 6 bases, leaving 3 bases of the junction unmatched. The CDR3 totals 14 residues. The germline gives CDR1 MDHEN, CDR2 SYDVKM. CDR3 amino acids: CASRSGGSNQPQHF. The CDR3, as DNA: TGTGCCAGCAGGTCAGGGGGAAGCAATCAGCCCCAGCATTTT.

This chain uses TRBV5-4 with TRBJ1-1; D is uncertain. The germline V and J ends were trimmed by 3 bases and 5 bases, with 14 bases remaining between them. The CDR3 runs 14 residues. Germline CDR1 reads SGHNT; CDR2 reads YYREEE (reference sequence). The CDR3 loop is CASSSGGGRTEAFF. The DNA for the CDR3 is TGTGCCAGCAGCTCGGGAGGAGGTAGGACTGAAGCTTTCTTT.

V gene TRBV2 combines with J gene TRBJ1-2, with 9 bases lining up with TRBD1. The germline CDR1 and CDR2 sequences are SNHLY and FYNNEI. V lost 11 bases to trimming and J lost 3 bases; unmatched junction nucleotides: 7. CDR3 length equals 13 residues. For the CDR3, the DNA is TGTGCCTCCCGGACAGGGGCGGACTATGGCTACACCTTC. Its translation: CASRTGADYGYTF. Full variable domain (remainder filled in from reference TRBV2 and TRBJ1-2): EPEVTQTPSHQVTQMGQEVILRCVPISNHLYFYWYRQILGQKVEFLVSFYNNEISEKSEIFDDQFSVERPDGSNFTLKIRSTKLEDSAMYFCASRTGADYGYTFGSGTRLTVV.

This clone was found once. The chain joins TRBV14 to TRBJ2-3, with D maybe TRBD2 (5 bases). Germline V lookup: CDR1 SGHDN, CDR2 FVKESK. This CDR3 region has 15 residues. V lost 4 bases and J lost 0, with 11 bases in between. The CDR3 region is CASSLLASSTDTQYF. CDR3 nucleotides: TGTGCCAGCAGCCTGCTAGCCTCCAGCACAGATACGCAGTATTTT.

The J gene is TRBJ1-5, the V gene TRBV6-5, with D perhaps TRBD1 (5 bases). The CDR3 is 13 amino acids. V was trimmed by 8 bases and J by 4 bases, leaving 12 bases between them. Germline CDR1 MNHEY, CDR2 SVGAGI. CDR3 in DNA: TGTGCCAGCGCCATTCGGGGGAATCAGCCCCAGCATTTT. It yields the protein CASAIRGNQPQHF.

V usage is TRBV28 and J usage is TRBJ1-1; no clear D gene. Germline lookup yields CDR1 MDHEN and CDR2 SYDVKM. The CDR3 is made up of 13 amino acids. With 8 bases removed from V and 5 bases from J, the gap between germline ends came to 15 bases. The CDR3 reads CASFILRGTEAFF. As DNA, the CDR3 is TGTGCCAGCTTTATTTTAAGAGGGACTGAAGCTTTCTTT. Complete variable domain (other parts from reference TRBV28 and TRBJ1-1): DVKVTQSSRYLVKRTGEKVFLECVQDMDHENMFWYRQDPGLGLRLIYFSYDVKMKEKGDIPEGYSVSREKKERFSLILESASTNQTSMYLCASFILRGTEAFFGQGTRLTVV.

The chain combines TRBV19 with TRBJ2-6; D is ambiguous. CDR1 LNHDA and CDR2 SQIVND come from the germline V gene (reference sequence). The V end lost 8 bases, the J end lost 0 bases, and 11 bases lay between the germline ends. This CDR3 region has 15 residues. CDR3 DNA sequence: TGTGCCAGTTCTTTAGGGCCCTCTGGGGCCAACGTCCTGACTTTC. Amino acids: CASSLGPSGANVLTF. Filled out from reference TRBV19 and TRBJ2-6, the complete variable domain reads DGGITQSPKYLFRKEGQNVTLSCEQNLNHDAMYWYRQDPGQGLRLIYYSQIVNDFQKGDIAEGYSVSREKKESFPLTVTSAQKNPTAFYLCASSLGPSGANVLTFGAGSRLTVL.